This TCR beta chain was recovered during a study of cytomegalovirus exposure and HLA in healthy donors. With V trimmed by 5 bases and J by 2 bases, 6 bases remained unmatched. The germline CDR1 and CDR2 sequences are SSHAT and FNYEAQ (reference sequence). The CDR3 sequence is 15 residues long. Remarks on this clone: Its specificity is unknown.

The study's findings and limits: What was likely a sequencing artifact was a cluster of highly shared sequence variants.

The PCR was carried out with 60 Vbeta primers and 13 Jbeta primers. Clones were sequenced by immunoSEQ multiplex PCR, and TCRdb holds only the in-frame ones, with some missing. This sample carries fewer than 200,000 clones, 70% to 85% of them seen once, and the ten largest clones take around 3.5%. This clonotype was obtained from a young man in good health and CMV-seropositive. The chain recombines TRBV7-7 with TRBJ2-3, with 8 bases fitting TRBD2. Material for sequencing was PBMCs. The CDR3, as DNA: TGTGCCAGCAGCCTACTAGCGGACCTCACAGATACGCAGTATTTT. It encodes CASSLLADLTDTQYF.